The rows below give T cell receptor beta chains drawn from one sample of a study of shared clonotypes between healthy human individuals. Some clones are missing from TCRdb's copy, which holds only in-frame ones; the method was immunoSEQ multiplex PCR. The sample yields around 2,100,000 clones, approximately 94% seen once. Sample: naive CD8+ T cells sorted from blood. Every receptor here comes from a man between 18 and 35 years old in good health. CDR3s include the opening cysteine and the closing phenylalanine or tryptophan. A D gene is named only where the DNA matches it firmly. For some rows the clone size is stated as once, few or many, or as a class when expanded; others skip it.

NA	TRBV28	NA	TRBJ1-1	TGTGCCAGCAGTTTAATTACTGTGAGGGACACTGAAGCTTTCTTT	CASSLITVRDTEAFF
NA	TRBV4-1	NA	TRBJ1-2	TGCGCCAGCAGCCCACGCGTGGGGGAAGACTATGGCTACACCTTC	CASSPRVGEDYGYTF
NA	TRBV5-1	TRBD2	TRBJ2-1	TGCGCCAGCAGCTTGGAACTAGCGGGAGCCTACAATGAGCAGTTCTTC	CASSLELAGAYNEQFF
once	TRBV28	NA	TRBJ1-4	TGTGCCAGCAGTTTCCGGCGGGCAGGCGAAAAACTGTTTTTT	CASSFRRAGEKLFF
once	TRBV18	NA	TRBJ2-7	TGTGCCAGCTCACCGAGTCAAGGGTTGAACTACGAGCAGTACTTC	CASSPSQGLNYEQYF
once	TRBV2	TRBD2	TRBJ2-5	TGTGCCAGCACCCGGACGGGGGGGGGCGGCGAGACCCAGTACTTC	CASTRTGGGGETQYF
NA	TRBV7-9	NA	TRBJ2-5	TGTGCCAGCAGCTTAATGGCGGGGGCCCTCCAAGAGACCCAGTACTTC	CASSLMAGALQETQYF
NA	TRBV19	TRBD2	TRBJ2-2	TGTGCCAGTAGTACAGCGGGACCGACCGGGGAGCTGTTTTTT	CASSTAGPTGELFF
NA	TRBV14	TRBD2	TRBJ2-3	TGTGCCAGCAGCCCGGGACTAGCTACAGATACGCAGTATTTT	CASSPGLATDTQYF
NA	TRBV6-5	NA	TRBJ2-7	TGTGCCAGCAGTTTGTATACAGGCTACGAGCAGTACTTC	CASSLYTGYEQYF
NA	TRBV5-1	NA	TRBJ2-7	TGCGCCAGCAGCTTCTCAGACAGCTACGAGCAGTACTTC	CASSFSDSYEQYF
NA	TRBV6-5	NA	TRBJ1-5	TGTGCCAGCAGGCCCTCTCAGGGAGGCAATCAGCCCCAGCATTTT	CASRPSQGGNQPQHF
NA	TRBV28	TRBD2	TRBJ2-7	TGTGCCAGCAGTTTGGGGCTAGCGGGGGGGTTATTGCGGTACGAGCAGTACTTC	CASSLGLAGGLLRYEQYF
NA	TRBV15	NA	TRBJ1-3	TGTGCCACCAGCCCCGGGGCAGGGGCTTGGGGATATTTT	CATSPGAGAWGYF
NA	TRBV7-9	NA	TRBJ2-7	TGTGCCAGCAGCTTAGACGGATACTACGAGCAGTACTTC	CASSLDGYYEQYF
NA	TRBV27	NA	TRBJ2-1	TGTGCCAGCAGTTTGATCTTAGGATCCTACAATGAGCAGTTCTTC	CASSLILGSYNEQFF
NA	TRBV14	NA	TRBJ2-3	TGTGCCAGCAGCCCCCTGGGGTTGACACATACGCAGTATTTT	CASSPLGLTHTQYF
NA	TRBV27	NA	TRBJ2-7	TGTGCCAGCAGGCTGAAGGACGGCTACGAGCAGTACTTC	CASRLKDGYEQYF
NA	TRBV25-1	NA	TRBJ2-5	TGTGCCAGCAGCGCTGGCGGGGGCTGGGAAGAGACCCAGTACTTC	CASSAGGGWEETQYF
NA	TRBV7-2	NA	TRBJ2-7	TGTGCCAGCAGCTTAGGCAGCAGTACCTACGAGCAGTACTTC	CASSLGSSTYEQYF
NA	TRBV6-5	TRBD1	TRBJ1-1	TGTGCCAGCATGGACAGGGAGCCGAACACTGAAGCTTTCTTT	CASMDREPNTEAFF
NA	TRBV30	NA	TRBJ1-5	TGTGCCTGGAGTGCTTCAGACGGACAGCCCCAGCATTTT	CAWSASDGQPQHF
NA	TRBV6-5	NA	TRBJ2-7	TGTGCCAGCAGTTCCCCCCAAGAGGGCTTCTTCTACGAGCAGTACTTC	CASSSPQEGFFYEQYF
NA	TRBV29-1	NA	TRBJ2-7	TGCAGCGTGGCTGAGAGGGGGGGTGGCTACGAGCAGTACTTC	CSVAERGGGYEQYF
NA	TRBV9	TRBD2	TRBJ2-1	TGTGCCAGCAGCGTCGGAGGACTAGCGGGTTTTGTCAATGAGCAGTTCTTC	CASSVGGLAGFVNEQFF